Listed here is a single TCR beta chain. This CDR3 has 17 amino acids. The trim removed 4 bases at V and 1 base at J, leaving 11 bases unmatched. Germline-derived CDR1 and CDR2 are SEHNR and FQNEAQ (reference sequence). Repertoires were generated with immunoSEQ multiplex PCR, while TCRdb's copy carries only in-frame clones and drops some. This sample has 50,000 to 65,000 clones, with more than 75% found just once. These data come from a study of glioma-infiltrating T cells after dendritic cell vaccination. The time point here: after dendritic cell vaccination, including at tumor progression/relapse. The sequences come from blood, collected after dendritic cell vaccination. This clonotype was sampled from a human donor with glioblastoma. This rearrangement joins TRBV7-9 to TRBJ2-5; 8 bases map to TRBD2. This chain's CDR3 is CASSSSQRGPLQETQYF. As DNA, the CDR3 is TGTGCCAGCAGCTCCAGTCAGCGGGGGCCGCTCCAAGAGACCCAGTACTTC.